A single T cell receptor beta chain is shown here with its context. Antigen unknown. This sample stems from a study of T cell repertoires in cytomegalovirus infection. Study-wide background: Selected CMV epitopes included recently identified HLA-C-restricted ones as well as well-studied HLA-B-restricted ones. Regarding the study as a whole: HLA-C-restricted CMV-specific TCR beta clonotypes were dominant in the ex vivo response. Identification of carriers of CMV plus the relevant HLA was performed using cumulative public TCR beta family frequency.

CDR3 size: 17 residues. Germline lookup yields CDR1 SNHLY and CDR2 FYNNEI. V lost 2 bases and J lost 6; bases outside the gene matches: 10. MiXCR was run by TCRdb on the reads, yielding one entry per CDR3 protein. The sample yields 110,000 or so distinct CDR3 sequences, around 30% seen once. The rearrangement joins TRBV2 to TRBJ2-1, with 10 bases aligning to TRBD2. This clonotype was obtained from a human donor in good health (CMV status not recorded). Some clones in this sample may be carry-over from other donors' samples. Here the sequenced sample was CD8+ T cells from cultured PBMCs, taken from culture after CMV antigen stimulation. The CDR3 region is CASSEYQRGGLSNEQFF. The CDR3 nucleotides read TGTGCCAGCAGTGAATACCAGCGGGGGGGCCTAAGCAATGAGCAGTTCTTC.